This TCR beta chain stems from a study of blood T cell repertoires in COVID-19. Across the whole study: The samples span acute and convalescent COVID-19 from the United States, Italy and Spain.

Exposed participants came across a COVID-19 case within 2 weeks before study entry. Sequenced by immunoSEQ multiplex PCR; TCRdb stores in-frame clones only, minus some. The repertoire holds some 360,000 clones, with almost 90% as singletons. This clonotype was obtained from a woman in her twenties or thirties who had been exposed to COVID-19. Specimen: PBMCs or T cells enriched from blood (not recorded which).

The CDR3 loop reads CASKIGGAGTGELFF. The CDR3 DNA reads as TGTGCCAGCAAGATAGGGGGCGCCGGCACCGGGGAGCTGTTTTTT. The chain links TRBV6-5 to TRBJ2-2, with TRBD1 matching 7 bases. The V gene's germline CDR1 is MNHEY and CDR2 SVGAGI. The CDR3 runs 15 residues. J lost 4 bases, V lost 7 bases, and 9 bases had no gene match.